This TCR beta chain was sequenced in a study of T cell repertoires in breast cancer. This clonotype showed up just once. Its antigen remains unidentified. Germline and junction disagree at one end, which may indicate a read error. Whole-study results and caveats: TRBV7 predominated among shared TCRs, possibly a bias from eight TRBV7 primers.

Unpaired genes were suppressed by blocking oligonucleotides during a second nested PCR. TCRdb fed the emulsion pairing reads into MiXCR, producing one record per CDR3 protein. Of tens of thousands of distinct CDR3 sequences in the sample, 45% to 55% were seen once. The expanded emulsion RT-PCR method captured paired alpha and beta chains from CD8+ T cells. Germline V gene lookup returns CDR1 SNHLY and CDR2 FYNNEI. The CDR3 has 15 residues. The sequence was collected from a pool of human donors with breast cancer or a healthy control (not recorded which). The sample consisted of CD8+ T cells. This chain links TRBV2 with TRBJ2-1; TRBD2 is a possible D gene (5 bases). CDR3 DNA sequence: TGTGCCAGCAGTGGTAGCGATTCGGGCTACATTGAGCAGTTCTTC. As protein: CASSGSDSGYIEQFF.